Sequencing of this T cell receptor (beta chain) was carried out in a study of cytomegalovirus exposure and HLA in healthy donors. Per the germline V gene, CDR1 is SNHLY and CDR2 is FYNNEI. CDR3 length: 14 amino acids. Trimming pared 11 bases from V and 6 bases from J, leaving 20 bases between. Primers: 60 Vbeta forward and 13 Jbeta reverse. Only in-frame clones appear in the TCRdb table, and some are missing; sequencing was by immunoSEQ multiplex PCR. The sample contains about 170,000 clones, around 86% of which appear only once. Study-level findings and limits: Per a later analysis, approximately 16,000 TCR beta sequences showed association with HLA alleles at 0.05 false discovery rate. A few chains linked to CMV were shown in vitro to be specific for CMV antigens.

This clone was seen more than once but under ten times. Its antigen is as yet unknown. V is TRBV2 and J is TRBJ2-1, with D tentatively TRBD2 (6 bases). This TCR came from a male donor in good health and CMV-seronegative. The sequenced sample was PBMCs. The DNA for the CDR3 is TGTGCCGGACAACCGGGACTCCCATCCAATGAGCAGTTCTTC. It translates to CAGQPGLPSNEQFF. The whole variable domain, filled in from reference TRBV2 and TRBJ2-1, reads EPEVTQTPSHQVTQMGQEVILRCVPISNHLYFYWYRQILGQKVEFLVSFYNNEISEKSEIFDDQFSVERPDGSNFTLKIRSTKLEDSAMYFCAGQPGLPSNEQFFGPGTRLTVL.